This record looks at one T cell receptor beta chain sequence and its context. It lacks a known antigen. One base away there is no much larger clone; base qualities are not given. From the cysteine up to the phenylalanine, the CDR3 has a length of 15 residues. The DNA shown is the 45-base CDR3, in frame from base 1. Looking up the germline V gene (reference sequence) yields CDR1 SEHNR and CDR2 FQNEAQ. V has 2 bases trimmed and J has 3 bases trimmed; junction bases matching no gene number 5. The data stem from a study of CD8 T cells in ankylosing spondylitis (dated by TCRdb to 2015 to 2018). With regard to the full study: T cell receptor beta repertoires were profiled in healthy donors and ankylosing spondylitis patients so that disease-linked TCR variants could be found. The full study cohort comprised 25 ankylosing spondylitis patients and 110 or so healthy donors. Peripheral blood samples were taken, and synovial fluid was additionally collected from ankylosing spondylitis patients. Study-wide conclusions, independent of this receptor: The disease-linked clones had a CD8+ phenotype and were found at relatively low frequencies in peripheral blood. A TCR beta motif made up of several highly homologous amino acid variants appeared to be characteristic of blood from ankylosing spondylitis patients. Some of the motif variants had been reported before in the synovial fluid and blood of reactive arthritis patients, a finding that suggests common disease-initiation mechanisms. The disease-linked clones were reported as significantly enriched in matched synovial fluid samples from ankylosing spondylitis patients.

The sequencing machine was an Illumina HiSeq 2500. TCR beta libraries were prepared by quantitative 5'-RACE with molecular barcodes. Per the authors' processing: A new computational method based on a probabilistic model of VDJ rearrangement was used to identify disease-linked TCR variants. TCRdb cleaned the public reads at Q25 with fastp, built clones with MiXCR and kept in-frame beta chains. Every CDR3 protein is listed once, alongside the most common genes and DNA of its rows. The V and J calls were determined by TCRdb, not by the authors. This sample is represented by 700,000 to 850,000 distinct CDR3 sequences; over 9.5% of them were singletons. The top ten clonotypes cover 0.45% to 0.6% of the sample.

The sequence joins TRBV7-9 to TRBJ2-7; 9 nucleotides in the junction match TRBD2. The clonotype originates from a male donor with ankylosing spondylitis. The sequenced sample consisted of blood, either unsorted or a sorted T cell fraction (not recorded which). The sequence in DNA is TGTGCCAGCAGCTTACTCGGGACTAGCCACTACGAGCAGTACTTC. This sequence encodes CASSLLGTSHYEQYF.